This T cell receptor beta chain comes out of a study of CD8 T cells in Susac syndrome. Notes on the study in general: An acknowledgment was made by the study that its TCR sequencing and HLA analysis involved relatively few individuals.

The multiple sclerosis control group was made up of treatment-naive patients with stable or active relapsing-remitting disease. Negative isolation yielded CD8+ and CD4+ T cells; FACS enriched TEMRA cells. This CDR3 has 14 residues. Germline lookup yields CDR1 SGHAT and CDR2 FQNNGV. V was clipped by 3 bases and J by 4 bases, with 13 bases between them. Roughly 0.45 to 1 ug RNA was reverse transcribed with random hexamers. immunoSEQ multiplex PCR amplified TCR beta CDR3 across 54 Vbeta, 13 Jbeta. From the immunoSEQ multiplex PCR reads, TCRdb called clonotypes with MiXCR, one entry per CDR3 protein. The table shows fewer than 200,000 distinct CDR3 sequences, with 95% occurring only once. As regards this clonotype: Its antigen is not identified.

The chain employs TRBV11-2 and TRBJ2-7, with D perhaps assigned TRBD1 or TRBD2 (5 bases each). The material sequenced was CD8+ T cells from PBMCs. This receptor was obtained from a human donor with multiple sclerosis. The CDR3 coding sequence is TGTGCCAGCAGCTTTGGGGGATCGACTTACGAGCAGTACTTC. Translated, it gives CASSFGGSTYEQYF. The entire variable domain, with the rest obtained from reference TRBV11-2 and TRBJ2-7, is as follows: EAGVAQSPRYKIIEKRQSVAFWCNPISGHATLYWYQQILGQGPKLLIQFQNNGVVDDSQLPKDRFSAERLKGVDSTLKIQPAKLEDSAVYLCASSFGGSTYEQYFGPGTRLTVT.